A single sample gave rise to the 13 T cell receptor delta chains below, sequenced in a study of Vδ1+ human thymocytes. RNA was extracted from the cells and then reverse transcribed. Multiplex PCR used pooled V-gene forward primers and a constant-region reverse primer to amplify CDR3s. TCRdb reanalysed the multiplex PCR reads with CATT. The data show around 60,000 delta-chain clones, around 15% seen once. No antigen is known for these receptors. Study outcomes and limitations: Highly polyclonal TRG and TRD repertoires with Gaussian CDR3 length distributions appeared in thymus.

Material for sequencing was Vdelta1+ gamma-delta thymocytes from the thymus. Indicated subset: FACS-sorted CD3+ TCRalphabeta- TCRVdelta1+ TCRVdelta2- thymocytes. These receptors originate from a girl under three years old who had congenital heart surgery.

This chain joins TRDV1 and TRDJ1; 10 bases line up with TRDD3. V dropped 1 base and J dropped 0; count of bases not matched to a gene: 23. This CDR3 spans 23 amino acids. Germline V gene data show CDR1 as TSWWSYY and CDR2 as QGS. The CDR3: CALGERRGANWGIPKAYTDKLIF. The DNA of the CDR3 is TGTGCTCTTGGGGAACGTCGGGGGGCGAACTGGGGGATCCCAAAGGCTTACACCGATAAACTCATCTTT.

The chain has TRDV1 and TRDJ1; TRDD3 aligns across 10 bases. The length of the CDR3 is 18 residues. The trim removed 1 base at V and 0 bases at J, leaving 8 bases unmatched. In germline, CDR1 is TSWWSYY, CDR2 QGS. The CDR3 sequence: CALGEPGVLGDYTDKLIF. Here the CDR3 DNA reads TGTGCTCTTGGGGAACCTGGCGTACTGGGGGATTACACCGATAAACTCATCTTT.

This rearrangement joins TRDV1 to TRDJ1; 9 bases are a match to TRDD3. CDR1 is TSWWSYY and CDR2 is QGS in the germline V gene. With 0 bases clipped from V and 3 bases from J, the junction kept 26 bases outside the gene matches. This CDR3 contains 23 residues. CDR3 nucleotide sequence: TGTGCTCTTGGGGAACTGGTTGGAGGGCCCCAAACGGGAGGGGATACGCGAGCCGATAAACTCATCTTT. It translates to CALGELVGGPQTGGDTRADKLIF.

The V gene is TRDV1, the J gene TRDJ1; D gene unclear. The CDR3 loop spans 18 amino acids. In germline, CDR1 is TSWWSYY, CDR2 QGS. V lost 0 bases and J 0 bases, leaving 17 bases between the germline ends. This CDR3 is CALGELLRFGEYTDKLIF. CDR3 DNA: TGTGCTCTTGGGGAACTACTCCGCTTTGGCGAATACACCGATAAACTCATCTTT.

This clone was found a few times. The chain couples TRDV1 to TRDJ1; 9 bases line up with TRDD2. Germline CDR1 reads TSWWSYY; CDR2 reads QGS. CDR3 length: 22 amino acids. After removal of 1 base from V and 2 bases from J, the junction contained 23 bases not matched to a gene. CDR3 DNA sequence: TGTGCTCTTGGGGAACACTGCCTTCCTACTGGGCTGGGGATCTATCCTACCGATAAACTCATCTTT. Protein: CALGEHCLPTGLGIYPTDKLIF.

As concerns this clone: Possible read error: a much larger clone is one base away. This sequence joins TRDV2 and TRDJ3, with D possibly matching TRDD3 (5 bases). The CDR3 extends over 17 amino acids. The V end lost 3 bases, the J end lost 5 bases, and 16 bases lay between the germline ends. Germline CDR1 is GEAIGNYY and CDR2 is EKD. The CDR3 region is CACDVTRGDGDTRQMFF. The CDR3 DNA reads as TGTGCCTGTGACGTGACCCGGGGAGACGGGGACACCCGACAGATGTTTTTC.

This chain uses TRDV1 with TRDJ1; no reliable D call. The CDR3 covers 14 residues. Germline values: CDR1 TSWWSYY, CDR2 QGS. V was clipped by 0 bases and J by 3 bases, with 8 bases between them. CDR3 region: CALGELDLPDKLIF. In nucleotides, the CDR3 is TGTGCTCTTGGGGAACTAGACCTGCCCGATAAACTCATCTTT.

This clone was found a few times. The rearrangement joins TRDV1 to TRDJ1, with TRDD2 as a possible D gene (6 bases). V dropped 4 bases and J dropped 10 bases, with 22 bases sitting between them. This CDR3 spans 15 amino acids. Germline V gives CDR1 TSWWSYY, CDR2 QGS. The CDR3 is CALGASPSNNLRLIF. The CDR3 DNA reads TGTGCTCTTGGGGCGAGTCCTTCCAACAACCTTAGACTCATCTTT.

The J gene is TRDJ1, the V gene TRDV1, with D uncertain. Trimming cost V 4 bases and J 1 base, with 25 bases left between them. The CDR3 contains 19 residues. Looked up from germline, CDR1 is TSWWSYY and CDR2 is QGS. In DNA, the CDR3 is TGTGCTCTTGGGGGGATCGCGGTGACGACGGTAAGATCCACCGATAAACTCATCTTT. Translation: CALGGIAVTTVRSTDKLIF.

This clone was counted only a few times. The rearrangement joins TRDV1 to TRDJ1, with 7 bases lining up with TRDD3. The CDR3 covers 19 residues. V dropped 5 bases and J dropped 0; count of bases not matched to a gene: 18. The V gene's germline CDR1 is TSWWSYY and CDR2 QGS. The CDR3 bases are TGTGCTCTTGGGCTGCCTCCCCAAGTACTGGGGACGTACACCGATAAACTCATCTTT. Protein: CALGLPPQVLGTYTDKLIF.

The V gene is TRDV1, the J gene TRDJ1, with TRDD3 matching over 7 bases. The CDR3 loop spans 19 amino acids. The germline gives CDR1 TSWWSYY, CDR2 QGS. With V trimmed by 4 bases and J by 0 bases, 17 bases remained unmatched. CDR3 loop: CALGAPKNEGGSNTDKLIF. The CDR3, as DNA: TGTGCTCTTGGGGCCCCAAAGAACGAGGGGGGATCTAACACCGATAAACTCATCTTT.

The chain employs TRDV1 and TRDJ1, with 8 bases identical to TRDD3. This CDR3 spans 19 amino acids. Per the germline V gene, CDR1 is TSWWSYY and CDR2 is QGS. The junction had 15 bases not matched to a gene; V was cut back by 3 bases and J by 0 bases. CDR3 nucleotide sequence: TGTGCTCTTGGGGACCCCAAGGGGACTGGGGGGCTTAACACCGATAAACTCATCTTT. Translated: CALGDPKGTGGLNTDKLIF.

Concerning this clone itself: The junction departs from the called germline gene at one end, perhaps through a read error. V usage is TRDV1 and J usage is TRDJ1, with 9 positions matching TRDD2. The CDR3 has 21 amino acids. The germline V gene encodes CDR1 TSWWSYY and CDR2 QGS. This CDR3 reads CALGELQHLPTETPGGKKLIF. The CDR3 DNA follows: TGTGCTCTCGGGGAACTTCAGCACCTTCCTACCGAGACCCCTGGGGGTAAGAAACTCATCTTT.